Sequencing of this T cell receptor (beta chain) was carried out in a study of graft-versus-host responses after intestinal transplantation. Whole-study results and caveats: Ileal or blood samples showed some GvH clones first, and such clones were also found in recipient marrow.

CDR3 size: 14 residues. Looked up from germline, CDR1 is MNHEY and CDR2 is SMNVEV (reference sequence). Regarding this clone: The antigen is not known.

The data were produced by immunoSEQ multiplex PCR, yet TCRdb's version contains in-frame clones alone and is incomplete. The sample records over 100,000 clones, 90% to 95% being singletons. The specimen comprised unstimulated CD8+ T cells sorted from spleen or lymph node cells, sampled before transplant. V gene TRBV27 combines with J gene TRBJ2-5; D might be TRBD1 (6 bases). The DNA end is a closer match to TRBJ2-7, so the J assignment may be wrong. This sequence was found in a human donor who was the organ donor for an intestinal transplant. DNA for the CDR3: TGTGCCAGCAGTTTATTTACAGGGACCTACGAGCAGTACTTC. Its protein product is CASSLFTGTYEQYF.